These 18 T cell receptor beta chains came from one sample sequenced in a study of blood T cell repertoires in COVID-19 (dated by TCRdb to the early 2020s). Libraries were constructed by the immunoSEQ multiplex PCR assay. In TCRdb, the immuneACCESS table is reduced to in-frame sequences with V and J assigned. These tables do not hold every clone; where another copy was compared, an unresolved V gene accounts for under half, and the others remain unexplained. This sample has 60,000 to 70,000 clones in its table, and nearly 85% of those were observed once. The top ten hold 35% to 50% of the sample. The sequenced sample consisted of peripheral blood. All receptors come from a human donor in a cohort sampled during active COVID-19.

The chain couples TRBV28 to TRBJ2-3, with TRBD1 identical over 7 bases. V gave up 4 bases and J gave up 0 bases; unmatched junction bases: 4. The CDR3 spans 15 residues. Per germline, CDR1 MDHEN and CDR2 SYDVKM. The CDR3 sequence is CASSSTGTSTDTQYF. The CDR3 bases are TGTGCCAGCAGTTCGACAGGGACAAGCACAGATACGCAGTATTTT.

The rearrangement uses TRBV24-1 and TRBJ1-2; D unresolved. The V gene's germline CDR1 is KGHDR and CDR2 SFDVKD. CDR3 length: 14 amino acids. Trimming pared 4 bases from V and 1 base from J, leaving 9 bases between. This chain's CDR3 is CATSDSPLNYGYTF. CDR3 DNA: TGTGCCACCAGTGACTCCCCACTTAACTATGGCTACACCTTC.

This clone was observed a handful of times. The rearrangement joins TRBV4-3 to TRBJ2-7, with 10 nucleotides matching TRBD2. The CDR3 spans 15 residues. From germline, CDR1 is LGHNA and CDR2 YSLEER. V was clipped by 1 base and J by 4 bases; unmatched bases: 4. The CDR3 nucleotides are TGCGCCAGCAGCCAAGGGGTACTAGCGGGGTACGAGCAGTACTTC. Protein: CASSQGVLAGYEQYF.

The rearrangement joins TRBV29-1 to TRBJ2-7; the D gene is possibly TRBD1 (6 bases). Germline CDR1 is SQVTM and CDR2 is ANQGSEA. Trimming left V 4 bases short and J 4 bases short, with 14 bases between. The CDR3 is 13 residues long. Written as DNA, the CDR3 is TGCAGCGTTGTACCGGGACAAACTTACGAGCAGTACTTC. It specifies CSVVPGQTYEQYF.

This clone was detected only once. In DNA, the CDR3 is TGTGCCAGCAGCCAACCGGACAGGGGATTAGGAGAGACCCAGTACTTC. Protein product: CASSQPDRGLGETQYF. The J gene is TRBJ2-5, the V gene TRBV4-2; TRBD1 agrees at 9 bases. The V gene's germline CDR1 is LGHNA and CDR2 YNFKEQ. The V segment lost 2 bases and the J segment 4 bases; nucleotides outside the gene matches: 8. This CDR3 contains 16 residues.

This clone was picked up a small number of times. As DNA, the CDR3 is TGTGCCAGCAGCCCCACGGGGAACACTGAAGCTTTCTTT. The encoded protein is CASSPTGNTEAFF. The chain employs TRBV7-3 and TRBJ1-1, with unresolved D. The CDR3 is 13 amino acids. Germline lookup yields CDR1 SGHTA and CDR2 FQGTGA. V shed 5 bases and J shed 1 base, with 8 bases lying between them.

DNA for the CDR3: TGCGCCAGCAGCTTGAGCCTCCTGACTAGCGGGGGGGAATGGCAGTTCTTC. This gives the protein CASSLSLLTSGGEWQFF. V and J are TRBV5-1 and TRBJ2-1; 14 bases align to TRBD2. Germline trimming cut 1 base from V and 12 bases from J; bases unmatched to any gene: 12. Germline-derived CDR1 and CDR2 are SGHRS and YFSETQ. The CDR3 has 17 residues.

The chain uses TRBV4-2 and TRBJ1-1; 11 bases match TRBD1. Germline V gene lookup returns CDR1 LGHNA and CDR2 YNFKEQ. There are 16 residues in the CDR3. V shed 1 base and J 5 bases; nucleotides not matched to a gene: 6. CDR3 nucleotides: TGTGCCAGCAGCCAAGGGACAGGGGGCGCGAAAACTGAAGCTTTCTTT. This translates into CASSQGTGGAKTEAFF.

The chain links TRBV19 to TRBJ1-6; perhaps TRBD1 as D (6 bases). V shed 7 bases and J shed 10 bases, with 14 bases lying between them. Germline assignment: CDR1 LNHDA and CDR2 SQIVND (reference sequence). CDR3 length: 13 amino acids. The CDR3 sequence: CASKGVFYSPLHF. For the CDR3, the DNA is TGTGCCAGTAAGGGGGTATTTTACTCACCCCTCCACTTT.

This rearrangement joins TRBV14 to TRBJ2-7; D perhaps matches TRBD1 (6 bases). CDR3 length: 15 amino acids. Germline assignment: CDR1 SGHDN and CDR2 FVKESK. The V gene lost 4 bases and the J gene lost 2 bases, with 15 bases spanning the gap. The CDR3 spells CASSPWTAFPYEQYF. The CDR3 DNA reads as TGTGCCAGCAGCCCTTGGACAGCTTTTCCCTACGAGCAGTACTTC. The whole variable domain, filled in from reference TRBV14 and TRBJ2-7, reads EAGVTQFPSHSVIEKGQTVTLRCDPISGHDNLYWYRRVMGKEIKFLLHFVKESKQDESGMPNNRFLAERTGGTYSTLKVQPAELEDSGVYFCASSPWTAFPYEQYFGPGTRLTVT.

The genes are TRBV7-2 and TRBJ2-2; D is possibly TRBD2 (6 bases). Germline CDR1 and CDR2: SGHTA and FQGNSA. CDR3 length equals 16 residues. The V end lost 2 bases, the J end lost 5 bases, and 15 bases lay between the germline ends. The CDR3 protein is CASSLFGGVGTGELFF. The CDR3 region has the DNA TGTGCCAGCAGCTTATTTGGAGGGGTGGGGACCGGGGAGCTGTTTTTT.

The chain joins TRBV4-1 to TRBJ2-5; the match to TRBD2 covers 7 bases. The trim removed 1 base at V and 5 bases at J, leaving 4 bases unmatched. The CDR3 has 14 residues. Per germline, CDR1 MGHRA and CDR2 YSYEKL. The CDR3 DNA follows: TGCGCCAGCAGCCAAGGCGGGGGTCGCGAGACCCAGTACTTC. It encodes CASSQGGGRETQYF.

The chain links TRBV27 to TRBJ2-1, with a tentative D call TRBD1 (6 bases). Germline lookup yields CDR1 MNHEY and CDR2 SMNVEV (reference sequence). V was cut by 6 bases and J by 6 bases, with 15 bases left in between. The CDR3 totals 14 residues. The CDR3 DNA reads as TGTGCCAGCAGACCGGGACAAGCACCCAATGAGCAGTTCTTC. Translated: CASRPGQAPNEQFF.

The genes are TRBV19 and TRBJ2-2, with TRBD2 matching 8 bases. The J segment lost 4 bases and the V segment lost 6 bases, leaving 19 bases of the junction unmatched. There are 19 residues in the CDR3. CDR1 LNHDA and CDR2 SQIVND come from the germline V gene (reference sequence). CDR3 sequence reads: CASRPGRASGPYLTGELFF. CDR3 in DNA: TGTGCCAGTAGACCGGGACGGGCTAGCGGGCCCTACCTCACCGGGGAGCTGTTTTTT.

The count of this clone is one. The gene calls are TRBV6-5 and TRBJ1-2, with TRBD1 identical over 9 bases. The V gene's germline CDR1 is MNHEY and CDR2 SVGAGI. The CDR3 totals 14 residues. The V gene end was trimmed by 6 bases and the J gene end by 6 bases; junction bases not matched to a gene: 8. The CDR3 bases are TGTGCCAGCAGACGGGACAGGGCTAGGGATGGCTACACCTTC. Its protein is CASRRDRARDGYTF.

The chain couples TRBV11-2 to TRBJ1-5, with D uncertain. Germline V gives CDR1 SGHAT, CDR2 FQNNGV. With 1 base removed from V and 3 bases from J, the gap between germline ends came to 7 bases. The CDR3 covers 14 residues. Here the CDR3 reads CASSLGGFNQPQHF. CDR3 nucleotides: TGTGCCAGCAGCTTAGGAGGGTTCAATCAGCCCCAGCATTTT.

The genes are TRBV28 and TRBJ2-3; possible D gene TRBD2, 5 bases. The length of the CDR3 is 14 residues. CDR1 MDHEN and CDR2 SYDVKM come from the germline V gene. Trimming took off 3 bases at V and 2 bases at J, with 9 bases between the two ends. CDR3 nucleotide sequence: TGTGCCAGCAGTTTTAGCGCCCTCACAGATACGCAGTATTTT. Translating gives CASSFSALTDTQYF.

This chain joins TRBV27 and TRBJ1-1; D is ambiguous. CDR3 size: 13 residues. The V end lost 8 bases, the J end lost 4 bases, and 14 bases lay between the germline ends. From germline, CDR1 is MNHEY and CDR2 SMNVEV (reference sequence). The CDR3 is CASGGTRGTEAFF. The DNA of the CDR3 is TGTGCCAGCGGTGGTACCAGAGGCACTGAAGCTTTCTTT.